The 19 T cell receptor beta chains listed next were all sequenced from one sample in a study of blood T cell repertoires in COVID-19. Produced via immunoSEQ multiplex PCR; TCRdb's table is partial and in-frame only. The sample consists of approximately 210,000 clones, roughly 80% of them appearing once. Material for sequencing was peripheral blood. These receptors all come from a woman of 80 years or more with COVID-19, enrolled during active disease.

V and J are TRBV19 and TRBJ2-3; D is unresolved. CDR1 is LNHDA and CDR2 is SQIVND in the germline V gene (reference sequence). The CDR3 runs 13 residues. V lost 6 bases and J 1 base, leaving 8 bases between the germline ends. The CDR3, as DNA: TGTGCCAGTAGCATGGAGCGCACAGATACGCAGTATTTT. This encodes CASSMERTDTQYF.

The chain uses TRBV5-1 and TRBJ1-1, with D hard to call. Germline assignment: CDR1 SGHRS and CDR2 YFSETQ. This CDR3 region has 14 residues. V lost 3 bases, J lost 1 base, and 10 bases lay in between. DNA for the CDR3: TGCGCCAGCAGCTGGTCAACGGGGAACACTGAAGCTTTCTTT. Its protein product is CASSWSTGNTEAFF. The variable domain in full, with the rest retrieved from reference TRBV5-1 and TRBJ1-1, is KAGVTQTPRYLIKTRGQQVTLSCSPISGHRSVSWYQQTPGQGLQFLFEYFSETQRNKGNFPGRFSGRQFSNSRSEMNVSTLELGDSALYLCASSWSTGNTEAFFGQGTRLTVV.

CDR3 in amino acids: CASSLEVFAGSYTF. The CDR3 DNA is TGTGCCAGCAGCTTGGAAGTTTTTGCAGGGAGCTACACCTTC. This chain uses TRBV5-8 with TRBJ1-2; maybe TRBD1 (5 bases). This CDR3 has 14 residues. Germline values: CDR1 SGHTS, CDR2 YDEGEE. Trimming removed 0 bases from V and 9 bases from J, with 15 bases in between.

This chain uses TRBV19 with TRBJ1-5; 7 bases match TRBD1. The CDR3 length is 13 residues. V shed 6 bases and J 9 bases; nucleotides not matched to a gene: 8. Per the germline V gene, CDR1 is LNHDA and CDR2 is SQIVND (reference sequence). The CDR3 is CASSTDRSRPQHF. As DNA, the CDR3 is TGTGCCAGTAGCACGGACAGGAGCCGGCCCCAGCATTTT.

The chain employs TRBV4-1 and TRBJ2-3, with 11 bases fitting TRBD2. Germline trimming cut 1 base from V and 2 bases from J; bases unmatched to any gene: 2. Germline-derived CDR1 and CDR2 are MGHRA and YSYEKL. CDR3 size: 16 residues. The DNA of the CDR3 is TGCGCCAGCAGCCAAGGACTAGCGGGGAACACAGATACGCAGTATTTT. Encoded protein: CASSQGLAGNTDTQYF.

This clone occurred once. The CDR3 is CASSRTSGGPGYNEQFF. CDR3 sequence (DNA): TGTGCCAGCAGCCGGACTAGCGGGGGGCCGGGTTACAATGAGCAGTTCTTC. The J gene is TRBJ2-1, the V gene TRBV7-2, with 14 nucleotides matching TRBD2. Per the germline V gene, CDR1 is SGHTA and CDR2 is FQGNSA. This CDR3 region has 17 residues. The J segment lost 4 bases and the V segment lost 5 bases, leaving 7 bases of the junction unmatched.

J is TRBJ1-5 and V is TRBV18; maybe TRBD1 (6 bases). The V and J ends lost 3 bases and 6 bases respectively, with 12 bases between them. CDR3 length: 14 residues. Germline CDR1 reads KGHSH; CDR2 reads LQKENI. The CDR3 sequence is CASSPGGGSQPQHF. The CDR3, as DNA: TGTGCCAGCTCACCGGGAGGGGGAAGTCAGCCCCAGCATTTT.

The chain recombines TRBV6-1 with TRBJ1-6, with D unclear. V was shortened by 1 base and J by 10 bases, with 14 bases between the two germline ends. Germline-derived CDR1 and CDR2 are MNHNS and SASEGT. The CDR3 extends over 15 amino acids. CDR3 coding DNA: TGTGCCAGCAGTGAAGGGTTTGTTCATGCGTCACCCCTCCACTTT. Protein product: CASSEGFVHASPLHF.

This chain links TRBV19 with TRBJ1-1; possible D gene TRBD1, 5 bases. CDR1 is LNHDA and CDR2 is SQIVND in the germline V gene (reference sequence). The V end was cut by 1 base, the J end by 8 bases, with 14 bases between. This CDR3 is 14 amino acids long. CDR3 DNA: TGTGCCAGTAGTATAGCGGCAGGGATGGGGGAAGCTTTCTTT. Protein sequence: CASSIAAGMGEAFF.

The chain couples TRBV18 to TRBJ1-5, with TRBD1 matching over 10 bases. V gave up 5 bases and J gave up 6 bases; unmatched junction bases: 7. Germline CDR1 KGHSH, CDR2 LQKENI. The CDR3 covers 15 residues. CDR3 nucleotides: TGTGCCAGCTCAGCTGACAGGGGGCGAGGTCAGCCCCAGCATTTT. Translated, it gives CASSADRGRGQPQHF.

This clone showed up just a few times. The V call is TRBV28, the J call TRBJ1-3; D is possibly TRBD1 (5 bases). The germline V gene has CDR1 MDHEN and CDR2 SYDVKM. V lost 6 bases and J lost 4, with 16 bases in between. This CDR3 region has 15 residues. CDR3 sequence reads: CASSPPTVYGNTIYF. The CDR3 bases are TGTGCCAGCAGCCCCCCGACAGTTTACGGAAACACCATATATTTT.

The chain employs TRBV7-9 and TRBJ1-2; 9 bases are a match to TRBD1. This CDR3 spans 14 amino acids. The germline V gene encodes CDR1 SEHNR and CDR2 FQNEAQ (reference sequence). V dropped 5 bases and J dropped 4; count of bases not matched to a gene: 5. DNA for the CDR3: TGTGCCAGCAGCCCTAGGGACAGGGTCTATGGCTACACCTTC. It encodes CASSPRDRVYGYTF.

V usage is TRBV5-1 and J usage is TRBJ2-2; 13 nucleotides match TRBD2. In germline, CDR1 is SGHRS, CDR2 YFSETQ. The V and J ends lost 4 bases and 5 bases, in that order; junction bases with no gene match: 11. This CDR3 region has 18 residues. The CDR3 spells CASSQLPGLAGSTGELFF. The CDR3 bases are TGCGCCAGCAGCCAACTACCGGGACTAGCGGGATCTACCGGGGAGCTGTTTTTT. Combining the CDR3 with reference TRBV5-1 and TRBJ2-2 gives the whole variable domain KAGVTQTPRYLIKTRGQQVTLSCSPISGHRSVSWYQQTPGQGLQFLFEYFSETQRNKGNFPGRFSGRQFSNSRSEMNVSTLELGDSALYLCASSQLPGLAGSTGELFFGEGSRLTVL.

V gene TRBV11-2 combines with J gene TRBJ2-4; 11 nucleotides agree with TRBD2. The CDR3 is 17 amino acids. Germline V gene sequence: CDR1 SGHAT, CDR2 FQNNGV. The V gene end was trimmed by 2 bases and the J gene end by 3 bases; junction bases not matched to a gene: 6. CDR3 residues: CASSLIAGGQVKNIQYF. The DNA for the CDR3 is TGTGCCAGCAGCTTAATAGCGGGGGGGCAGGTCAAAAACATTCAGTACTTC.

The V gene is TRBV24-1, the J gene TRBJ2-3, with 9 nucleotides matching TRBD1. The germline gives CDR1 KGHDR, CDR2 SFDVKD. Trimming cost V 5 bases and J 4 bases; bases outside gene matches: 6. CDR3 length: 15 amino acids. The CDR3 DNA is TGTGCCACCAGTGGAACCGGGACAGGGTCAGATACGCAGTATTTT. This sequence encodes CATSGTGTGSDTQYF.

This rearrangement joins TRBV5-1 to TRBJ2-5; TRBD2 matches 7 bases. From germline, CDR1 is SGHRS and CDR2 YFSETQ. V was clipped by 3 bases and J by 2 bases; unmatched bases: 4. The CDR3 has 14 amino acids. CDR3 coding DNA: TGCGCCAGCAGCTCAGGGAGGGGTCAAGAGACCCAGTACTTC. It codes for CASSSGRGQETQYF.

This chain links TRBV5-1 with TRBJ1-4, with 8 bases fitting TRBD1. Germline V gene lookup returns CDR1 SGHRS and CDR2 YFSETQ. The ends lost 3 bases at V and 7 bases at J; junction bases unmatched: 8. The CDR3 spans 15 residues. The CDR3 region is CASSSTGGGGEKLFF. The CDR3 DNA sequence: TGCGCCAGCAGCTCTACAGGGGGAGGTGGTGAAAAACTGTTTTTT.

The rearrangement uses TRBV5-5 and TRBJ2-3; D is unclear. Germline V gene data show CDR1 as SGHKS and CDR2 as YYEKEE (reference sequence). Trimming pared 0 bases from V and 1 base from J, leaving 12 bases between. There are 16 residues in the CDR3. CDR3 protein: CASSLAALSGTDTQYF. In DNA, the CDR3 is TGTGCCAGCAGCTTGGCCGCCCTCTCAGGCACAGATACGCAGTATTTT.

V gene TRBV20-1 combines with J gene TRBJ2-7; no firm D call. With 6 bases removed from V and 4 bases from J, the gap between germline ends came to 10 bases. Per the germline V gene, CDR1 is DFQATT and CDR2 is SNEGSKA (reference sequence). CDR3 length: 11 amino acids. The CDR3 bases are TGCAGTGCCTCCACACCATACGAGCAGTACGTC. As protein: CSASTPYEQYV.